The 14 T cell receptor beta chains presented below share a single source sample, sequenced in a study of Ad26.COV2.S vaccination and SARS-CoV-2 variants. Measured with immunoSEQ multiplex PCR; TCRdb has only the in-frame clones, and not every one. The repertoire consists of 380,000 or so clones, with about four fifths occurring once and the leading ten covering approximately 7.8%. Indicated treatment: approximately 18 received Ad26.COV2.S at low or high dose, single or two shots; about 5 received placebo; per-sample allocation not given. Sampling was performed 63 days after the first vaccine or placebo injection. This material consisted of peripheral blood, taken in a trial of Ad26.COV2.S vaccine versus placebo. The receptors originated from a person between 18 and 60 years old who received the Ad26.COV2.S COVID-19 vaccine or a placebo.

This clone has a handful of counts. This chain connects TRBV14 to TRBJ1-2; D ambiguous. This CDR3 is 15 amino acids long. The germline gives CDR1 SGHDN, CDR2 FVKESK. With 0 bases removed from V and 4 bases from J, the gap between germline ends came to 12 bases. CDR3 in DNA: TGTGCCAGCAGCCAAGAAACTCAGGCTTTCTATGGCTACACCTTC. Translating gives CASSQETQAFYGYTF.

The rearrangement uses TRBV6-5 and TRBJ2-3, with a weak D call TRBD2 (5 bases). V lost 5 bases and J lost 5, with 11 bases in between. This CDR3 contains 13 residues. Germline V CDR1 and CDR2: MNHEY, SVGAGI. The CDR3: CASSSPGEDTQYF. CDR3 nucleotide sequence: TGTGCCAGCAGTAGCCCCGGGGAAGATACGCAGTATTTT.

The CDR3 DNA sequence: TGTGCCAGCAGCGGTAGCGGTAGCCAAGAGACCCAGTACTTC. Amino acid sequence: CASSGSGSQETQYF. The rearrangement joins TRBV9 to TRBJ2-5; tentative D call: TRBD2 (6 bases). The V and J ends lost 3 bases and 1 base respectively, with 10 bases between them. The CDR3 totals 14 residues. From germline, CDR1 is SGDLS and CDR2 YYNGEE.

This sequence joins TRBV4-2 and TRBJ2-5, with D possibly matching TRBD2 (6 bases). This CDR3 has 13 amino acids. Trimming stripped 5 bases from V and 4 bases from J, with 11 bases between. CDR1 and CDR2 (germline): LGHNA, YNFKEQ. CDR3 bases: TGTGCCAGCAGCGGGGGGTGGGGAGAGACCCAGTACTTC. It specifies CASSGGWGETQYF.

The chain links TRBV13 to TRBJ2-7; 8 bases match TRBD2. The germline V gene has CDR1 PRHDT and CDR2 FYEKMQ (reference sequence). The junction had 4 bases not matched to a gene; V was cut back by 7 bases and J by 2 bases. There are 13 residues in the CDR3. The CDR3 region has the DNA TGTGCCAGCACGCGGGGGGCGCCCTACGAGCAGTACTTC. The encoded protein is CASTRGAPYEQYF.

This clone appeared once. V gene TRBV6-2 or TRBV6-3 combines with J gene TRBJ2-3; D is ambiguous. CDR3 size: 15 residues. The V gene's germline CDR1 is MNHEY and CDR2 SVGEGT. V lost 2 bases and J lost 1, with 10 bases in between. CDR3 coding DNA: TGTGCCAGCAGTTACGCCTATCCGGGCACAGATACGCAGTATTTT. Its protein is CASSYAYPGTDTQYF.

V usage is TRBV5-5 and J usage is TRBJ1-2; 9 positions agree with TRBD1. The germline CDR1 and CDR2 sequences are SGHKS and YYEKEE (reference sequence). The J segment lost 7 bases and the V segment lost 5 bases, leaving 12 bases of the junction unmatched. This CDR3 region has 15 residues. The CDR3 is CASSPAGQGYGGYTF. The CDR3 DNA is TGTGCCAGCAGTCCGGCGGGACAGGGATATGGTGGCTACACCTTC.

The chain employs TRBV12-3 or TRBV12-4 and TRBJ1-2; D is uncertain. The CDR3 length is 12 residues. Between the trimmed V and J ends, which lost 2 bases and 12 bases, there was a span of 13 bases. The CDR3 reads CASSLWGTSNTF. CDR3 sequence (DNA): TGTGCCAGCAGTTTATGGGGTACCTCCAACACCTTC.

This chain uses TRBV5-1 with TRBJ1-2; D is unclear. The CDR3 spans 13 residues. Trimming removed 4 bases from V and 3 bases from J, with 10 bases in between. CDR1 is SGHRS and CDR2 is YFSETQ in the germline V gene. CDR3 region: CASSRASDYGYTF. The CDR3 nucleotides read TGCGCCAGCAGCAGGGCCTCTGACTATGGCTACACCTTC.

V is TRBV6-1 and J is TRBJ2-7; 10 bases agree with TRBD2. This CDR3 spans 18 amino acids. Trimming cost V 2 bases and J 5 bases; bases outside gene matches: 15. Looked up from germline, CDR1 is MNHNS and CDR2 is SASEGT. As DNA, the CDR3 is TGTGCCAGCAGTGAACCCTCCCTAGCGGGAGATGGCAGCGACGAGCAGTACTTC. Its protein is CASSEPSLAGDGSDEQYF.

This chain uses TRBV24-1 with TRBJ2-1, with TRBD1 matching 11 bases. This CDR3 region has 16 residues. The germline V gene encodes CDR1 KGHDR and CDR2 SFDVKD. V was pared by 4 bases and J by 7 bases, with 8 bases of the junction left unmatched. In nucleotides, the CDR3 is TGTGCCACCAGTGACTCTGGACAGGGGGCGGGTAATGAGCAGTTCTTC. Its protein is CATSDSGQGAGNEQFF.

CDR3 sequence: CASSPLAGGRTGELFF. The CDR3 DNA follows: TGTGCCAGCAGTCCTTTAGCGGGAGGTCGCACCGGGGAGCTGTTTTTT. The chain links TRBV27 to TRBJ2-2, with 10 bases that match TRBD2. Germline trimming cut 5 bases from V and 4 bases from J; bases unmatched to any gene: 7. CDR3 length equals 16 residues. Germline values: CDR1 MNHEY, CDR2 SMNVEV (reference sequence).

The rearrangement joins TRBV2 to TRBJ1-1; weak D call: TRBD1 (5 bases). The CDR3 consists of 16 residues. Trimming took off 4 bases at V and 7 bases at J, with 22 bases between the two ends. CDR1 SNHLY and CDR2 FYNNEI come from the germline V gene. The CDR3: CASSALRVPTRGEAFF. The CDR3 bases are TGTGCCAGCAGTGCCCTCCGGGTCCCGACAAGGGGTGAAGCTTTCTTT.

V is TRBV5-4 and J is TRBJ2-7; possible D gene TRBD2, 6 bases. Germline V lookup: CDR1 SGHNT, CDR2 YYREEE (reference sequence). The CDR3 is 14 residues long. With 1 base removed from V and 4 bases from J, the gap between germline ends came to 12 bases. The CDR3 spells CASSLLGGAYEQYF. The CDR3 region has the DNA TGTGCCAGCAGCTTGTTGGGGGGAGCTTACGAGCAGTACTTC.